The 27 T cell receptor beta chains reported below all come from one sample, sequenced in a study of identical twins. One entry per CDR3 protein, called by TCRdb with MiXCR from the 5' RACE reads. The sample lists 350,000 to 600,000 distinct CDR3 sequences; approximately 14% were seen once. This same sample was also taken into another study, of yellow fever vaccine responses in identical twins.

Sequenced sample: CD4+ T cells sorted from blood. The receptor source for this set is a woman between 18 and 30 years old in good health.

CDR3 in amino acids: CASSPPSSGNTGELFF. The CDR3 nucleotides read TGTGCCAGCTCACCACCGTCGAGCGGTAACACCGGGGAGCTGTTTTTT. V is TRBV18 and J is TRBJ2-2, with D possibly TRBD2 on 5 matching bases. Germline loops: CDR1 KGHSH, CDR2 LQKENI. CDR3 length: 16 amino acids. Trimming took 0 bases from V and 2 from J, leaving 10 bases between them. The full variable domain, with the rest looked up from reference TRBV18 and TRBJ2-2, is NAGVMQNPRHLVRRRGQEARLRCSPMKGHSHVYWYRQLPEEGLKFMVYLQKENIIDESGMPKERFSAEFPKEGPSILRIQQVVRGDSAAYFCASSPPSSGNTGELFFGEGSRLTVL.

This clonotype occurred a few times. The chain employs TRBV7-2 and TRBJ2-5; TRBD2 matches at 14 bases. Germline V gene data show CDR1 as SGHTA and CDR2 as FQGNSA. The CDR3 runs 14 residues. V shed 3 bases and J 11 bases; nucleotides not matched to a gene: 5. The CDR3 loop reads CASSFLGLAGVQYF. The CDR3 nucleotides are TGTGCCAGCAGCTTCTTGGGACTAGCGGGGGTACAGTACTTC.

This clonotype has a handful of counts. This chain's CDR3 is CSANTLGTSGSPGQFF. CDR3 bases: TGCAGTGCCAACACACTAGGTACTAGCGGGTCGCCGGGGCAGTTCTTC. The V call is TRBV20-1, the J call TRBJ2-1; 9 nucleotides align to TRBD2. This CDR3 is built from 16 residues. In germline, CDR1 is DFQATT, CDR2 SNEGSKA (reference sequence). J was trimmed by 12 bases and V by 6 bases; bases with no gene match: 21.

This clonotype occurred a few times. J is TRBJ2-7 and V is TRBV5-1; 9 bases align to TRBD1. CDR1 is SGHRS and CDR2 is YFSETQ in the germline V gene. V was clipped by 4 bases and J by 2 bases; unmatched bases: 7. The CDR3 contains 15 residues. The CDR3 nucleotides read TGCGCCAGCAGCCCTGCGACAGGGGGTCCCTACGAGCAGTACTTC. It is translated as CASSPATGGPYEQYF.

The gene calls are TRBV7-9 and TRBJ2-6; D is uncertain. There are 16 residues in the CDR3. Germline V gives CDR1 SEHNR, CDR2 FQNEAQ (reference sequence). V was cut by 1 base and J by 0 bases, with 7 bases left in between. This CDR3 reads CASSLDIPSGANVLTF. DNA for the CDR3: TGTGCCAGCAGCTTAGACATCCCCTCTGGGGCCAACGTCCTGACTTTC.

The gene calls are TRBV3-1 and TRBJ2-7; D remains unclear. V shed 1 base and J shed 0 bases, with 7 bases lying between them. The CDR3 runs 14 residues. Germline assignment: CDR1 LGHDT and CDR2 YNNKEL (reference sequence). The CDR3 DNA follows: TGTGCCAGCAGCCAAGCGGCCGGCTCCTACGAGCAGTACTTC. This sequence encodes CASSQAAGSYEQYF.

This clonotype was detected a few times. The V gene is TRBV12-3 or TRBV12-4, the J gene TRBJ1-2, with 7 nucleotides matching TRBD1. The CDR3 length is 17 residues. After removal of 4 bases from V and 3 bases from J, the junction contained 14 bases not matched to a gene. The CDR3 region is CASSSQDRSTADYGYTF. The CDR3 DNA sequence: TGTGCCAGCAGTTCACAGGACAGGTCGACCGCTGACTATGGCTACACCTTC.

This clonotype was observed a few times. J is TRBJ2-7 and V is TRBV10-3; TRBD1 agrees at 10 bases. The CDR3 totals 15 residues. Germline CDR1 and CDR2: ENHRY and SYGVKD. Germline trimming cut 10 bases from V and 5 bases from J; bases unmatched to any gene: 14. The CDR3 is CASVPSDRGLNEQYF. The CDR3 region has the DNA TGTGCCAGCGTGCCTTCGGACAGGGGGTTAAACGAGCAGTACTTC.

The V gene is TRBV2, the J gene TRBJ1-4; D remains ambiguous. V was cut by 5 bases and J by 8 bases, with 21 bases left in between. The CDR3 has 16 residues. Germline V gives CDR1 SNHLY, CDR2 FYNNEI. CDR3 residues: CASSPEKLQMGEKLFF. Written as DNA, the CDR3 is TGTGCCAGCAGTCCCGAAAAACTCCAGATGGGGGAAAAACTGTTTTTT.

This clonotype was observed a handful of times. The rearrangement uses TRBV5-6 and TRBJ2-2, with D tentatively TRBD1 (5 bases). Germline V gives CDR1 SGHDT, CDR2 YYEEEE. The CDR3 sequence is 14 residues long. V lost 0 bases, J lost 7 bases, and 10 bases lay in between. The CDR3: CASSLEQVGGELFF. The CDR3 coding sequence is TGTGCCAGCAGCTTGGAACAGGTCGGCGGGGAGCTGTTTTTT. The whole variable domain, remainder taken from reference TRBV5-6 and TRBJ2-2, is DAGVTQSPTHLIKTRGQQVTLRCSPKSGHDTVSWYQQALGQGPQFIFQYYEEEERQRGNFPDRFSGHQFPNYSSELNVNALLLGDSALYLCASSLEQVGGELFFGEGSRLTVL.

This clonotype was detected many times. The J gene is TRBJ2-7, the V gene TRBV12-3 or TRBV12-4; 8 nucleotides agree with TRBD1. V shed 6 bases and J 5 bases; nucleotides not matched to a gene: 9. The CDR3 extends over 14 amino acids. The CDR3 loop is CASRSGTGLDEQYF. CDR3 DNA: TGTGCCAGCAGGAGTGGGACAGGTTTGGACGAGCAGTACTTC.

The chain uses TRBV20-1 and TRBJ2-1, with TRBD2 matching 9 bases. V trimming: 4 bases; J trimming: 6 bases; junction bases outside the gene matches: 10. The CDR3 extends over 15 amino acids. Germline V gene data show CDR1 as DFQATT and CDR2 as SNEGSKA (reference sequence). CDR3 region: CSATIVSGSRNEQFF. The CDR3 coding sequence is TGCAGTGCTACAATTGTTAGCGGGAGCCGCAATGAGCAGTTCTTC.

In its sample, this clonotype was seen once. V and J are TRBV30 and TRBJ2-1, with D perhaps matching TRBD1 (6 bases). The V gene lost 5 bases and the J gene lost 7 bases, with 12 bases spanning the gap. Germline lookup yields CDR1 GTSNPN and CDR2 SVGIG (reference sequence). The CDR3 is 12 amino acids. CDR3 sequence: CAWRRGGNEQFF. The CDR3 region has the DNA TGTGCCTGGCGCAGGGGCGGGAATGAGCAGTTCTTC.

This chain connects TRBV28 to TRBJ2-3; D gene ambiguous. The germline V gene encodes CDR1 MDHEN and CDR2 SYDVKM. V lost 6 bases, J lost 2 bases, and 12 bases lay in between. This CDR3 comprises 14 residues. CDR3 amino acids: CASRDGRITDTQYF. The DNA of the CDR3 is TGTGCCAGCAGGGACGGACGGATCACAGATACGCAGTATTTT.

This clonotype was detected only a few times. The rearrangement joins TRBV30 to TRBJ2-1, with unresolved D. The CDR3 runs 11 residues. Germline lookup yields CDR1 GTSNPN and CDR2 SVGIG (reference sequence). Trimming left V 0 bases short and J 12 bases short, with 9 bases between. Here the CDR3 reads CAWSVATGQFF. The DNA for the CDR3 is TGTGCCTGGAGTGTAGCGACGGGGCAGTTCTTC. Combining the CDR3 with reference TRBV30 and TRBJ2-1 gives the whole variable domain SQTIHQWPATLVQPVGSPLSLECTVEGTSNPNLYWYRQAAGRGLQLLFYSVGIGQISSEVPQNLSASRPQDRQFILSSKKLLLSDSGFYLCAWSVATGQFFGPGTRLTVL.

This clonotype was observed a handful of times. This chain links TRBV12-3 or TRBV12-4 with TRBJ2-1, with TRBD2 identical over 12 bases. The CDR3 runs to 12 residues. Losses at the gene ends were 6 bases for V and 10 bases for J; bases not matched to a gene: 1. The CDR3 here is CASRTSGSEQFF. In nucleotides, the CDR3 is TGTGCCAGCAGGACTAGCGGGAGCGAGCAGTTCTTC.

The table lists this clonotype with a few counts. This chain joins TRBV3-1 and TRBJ2-7; the D gene is possibly TRBD2 (6 bases). The CDR3 extends over 16 amino acids. The V and J ends lost 2 bases and 3 bases respectively, with 17 bases between them. Germline lookup yields CDR1 LGHDT and CDR2 YNNKEL (reference sequence). The CDR3 here is CASSQSVGLTLYEQYF. CDR3 sequence (DNA): TGTGCCAGCAGCCAATCTGTCGGACTAACACTCTACGAGCAGTACTTC.

This clonotype was observed a handful of times. V gene TRBV2 combines with J gene TRBJ2-1; the D gene is possibly TRBD1 (5 bases). Deletions cut 2 bases from V and 0 bases from J, with 8 bases between. This CDR3 comprises 15 residues. Germline V lookup: CDR1 SNHLY, CDR2 FYNNEI. CDR3 sequence reads: CASSERQSSYNEQFF. The CDR3 coding sequence is TGTGCCAGCAGTGAAAGACAGAGCTCCTACAATGAGCAGTTCTTC.

The chain employs TRBV20-1 and TRBJ1-3; D is unclear. From germline, CDR1 is DFQATT and CDR2 SNEGSKA (reference sequence). The V end was cut by 1 base, the J end by 0 bases, with 7 bases between. This CDR3 has 14 amino acids. Written as DNA, the CDR3 is TGCAGTGCTAGAGCGCACAGCTCTGGAAACACCATATATTTT. It yields the protein CSARAHSSGNTIYF.

Ten or more counts support this clonotype. This sequence joins TRBV20-1 and TRBJ2-1; D remains unclear. The length of the CDR3 is 11 residues. Germline CDR1 and CDR2: DFQATT and SNEGSKA (reference sequence). The germline V and J ends were trimmed by 5 bases and 10 bases, with 12 bases remaining between them. CDR3 in amino acids: CSAWVVGEQFF. The CDR3 region has the DNA TGCAGTGCTTGGGTGGTCGGCGAGCAGTTCTTC.

The chain combines TRBV5-6 with TRBJ2-7; TRBD1 agrees at 7 bases. The CDR3 extends over 15 amino acids. The J segment lost 3 bases and the V segment lost 1 base, leaving 7 bases of the junction unmatched. Germline V lookup: CDR1 SGHDT, CDR2 YYEEEE. The CDR3 nucleotides are TGTGCCAGCAGCTTGCCAACAGGGGATCTCTACGAGCAGTACTTC. As protein: CASSLPTGDLYEQYF.

This clonotype came up a few times. The rearrangement joins TRBV6-6 to TRBJ2-3; D unresolved. Trimming shortened V by 5 bases and J by 7 bases, and 4 bases separated the two germline ends. CDR1 and CDR2 (germline): MNHNY, SVGAGI (reference sequence). The length of the CDR3 is 10 residues. DNA for the CDR3: TGTGCCAGCAGTAGGAATACGCAGTATTTT. This encodes CASSRNTQYF.

The gene calls are TRBV20-1 and TRBJ2-1, with D perhaps TRBD2 (5 bases). CDR1 and CDR2 from the germline V gene are DFQATT and SNEGSKA (reference sequence). The ends were cut back, 2 bases at V and 9 bases at J, with 11 bases in the middle. The length of the CDR3 is 12 residues. CDR3 coding DNA: TGCAGTGCTAGACGGACGGAGGTTGAGCAGTTCTTC. It is translated as CSARRTEVEQFF.

This clonotype was seen more than once but under ten times. In DNA form, the CDR3 reads TGCAGCGTTGACCTCCCGCAGTTCGTTTGGGAGGCCCCTGAAGCTTTCTTT. It yields the protein CSVDLPQFVWEAPEAFF. The rearrangement uses TRBV29-1 and TRBJ1-1; D call uncertain. The CDR3 length is 17 residues. Germline V gene sequence: CDR1 SQVTM, CDR2 ANQGSEA. V was trimmed by 3 bases and J by 6 bases, leaving 26 bases between them.

The sample holds a few counts of this clonotype. The V and J genes are TRBV5-1 and TRBJ2-5; 7 nucleotides agree with TRBD1. Germline V lookup: CDR1 SGHRS, CDR2 YFSETQ. V lost 4 bases to trimming and J lost 3 bases; unmatched junction nucleotides: 15. The length of the CDR3 is 17 residues. The CDR3 loop is CASSGAPTITGEETQYF. CDR3 nucleotides: TGCGCCAGCAGCGGCGCCCCTACGATTACAGGGGAAGAGACCCAGTACTTC.

This clonotype was picked up many times. V is TRBV28 and J is TRBJ2-1; the D is unclear. Trimming cost V 3 bases and J 9 bases, with 6 bases left between them. The length of the CDR3 is 11 residues. Germline assignment: CDR1 MDHEN and CDR2 SYDVKM. In DNA form, the CDR3 reads TGTGCCAGCAGTTTGCCGGGTGAGCAGTTCTTC. This translates into CASSLPGEQFF.

J is TRBJ1-5 and V is TRBV28, with 8 bases identical to TRBD1. The germline CDR1 and CDR2 sequences are MDHEN and SYDVKM. The CDR3 has 15 amino acids. J was trimmed by 3 bases and V by 4 bases; bases with no gene match: 5. The CDR3 is CASSSQGAYNQPQHF. The CDR3 bases are TGTGCCAGCAGTTCCCAGGGGGCTTACAATCAGCCCCAGCATTTT. The variable domain in full, completed from reference TRBV28 and TRBJ1-5, reads DVKVTQSSRYLVKRTGEKVFLECVQDMDHENMFWYRQDPGLGLRLIYFSYDVKMKEKGDIPEGYSVSREKKERFSLILESASTNQTSMYLCASSSQGAYNQPQHFGDGTRLSIL.